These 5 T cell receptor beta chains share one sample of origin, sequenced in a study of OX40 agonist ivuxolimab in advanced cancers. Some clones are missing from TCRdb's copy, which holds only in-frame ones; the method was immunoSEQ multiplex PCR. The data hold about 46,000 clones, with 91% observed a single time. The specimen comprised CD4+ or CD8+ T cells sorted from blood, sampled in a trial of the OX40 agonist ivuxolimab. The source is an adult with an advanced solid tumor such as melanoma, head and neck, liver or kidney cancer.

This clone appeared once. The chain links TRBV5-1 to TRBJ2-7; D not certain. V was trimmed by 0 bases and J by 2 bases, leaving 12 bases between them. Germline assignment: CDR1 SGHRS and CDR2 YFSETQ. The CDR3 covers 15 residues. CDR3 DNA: TGCGCCAGCAGCTTGGGTAGGGTCGCAACCTACGAGCAGTACTTC. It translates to CASSLGRVATYEQYF.

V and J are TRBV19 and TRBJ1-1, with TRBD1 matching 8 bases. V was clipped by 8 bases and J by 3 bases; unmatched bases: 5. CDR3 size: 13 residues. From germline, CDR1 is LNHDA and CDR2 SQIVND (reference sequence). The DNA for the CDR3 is TGTGCCAGTCGGACAGGGATGTACACTGAAGCTTTCTTT. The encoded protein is CASRTGMYTEAFF. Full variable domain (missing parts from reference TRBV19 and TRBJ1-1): DGGITQSPKYLFRKEGQNVTLSCEQNLNHDAMYWYRQDPGQGLRLIYYSQIVNDFQKGDIAEGYSVSREKKESFPLTVTSAQKNPTAFYLCASRTGMYTEAFFGQGTRLTVV.

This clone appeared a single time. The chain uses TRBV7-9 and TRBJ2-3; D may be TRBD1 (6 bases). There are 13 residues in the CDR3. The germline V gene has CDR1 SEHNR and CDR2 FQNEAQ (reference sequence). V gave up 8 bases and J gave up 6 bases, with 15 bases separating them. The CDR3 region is CASRMTGEDTQYF. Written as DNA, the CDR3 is TGTGCCAGCCGAATGACAGGCGAGGATACGCAGTATTTT.

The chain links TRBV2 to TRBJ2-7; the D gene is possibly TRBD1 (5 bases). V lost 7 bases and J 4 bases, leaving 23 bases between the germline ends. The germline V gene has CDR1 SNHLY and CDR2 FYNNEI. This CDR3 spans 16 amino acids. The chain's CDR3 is CASISQGRLVRYEQYF. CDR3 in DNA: TGTGCCAGCATCAGTCAGGGAAGGTTAGTTCGGTACGAGCAGTACTTC.

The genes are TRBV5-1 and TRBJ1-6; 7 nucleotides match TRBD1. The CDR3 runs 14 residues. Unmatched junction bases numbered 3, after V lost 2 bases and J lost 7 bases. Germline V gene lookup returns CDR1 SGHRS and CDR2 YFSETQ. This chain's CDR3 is CASSFLQGNSPLHF. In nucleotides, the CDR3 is TGCGCCAGCAGCTTTCTACAGGGGAATTCACCCCTCCACTTT.